The present T cell receptor beta chain was sequenced within a study of beta chain features in type 1 diabetes. This clone was counted only a few times. The antigen is unknown. Trimming took off 5 bases at V and 3 bases at J, with 14 bases between the two ends. This CDR3 comprises 15 residues. Germline V gene data show CDR1 as KGHSH and CDR2 as LQKENI. Every bit of the isolated RNA underwent reverse transcription, so sequencing read expressed TCRB transcripts. Deep immunoSEQ sequencing covered naive, central memory and regulatory T cell samples. Repertoires were generated with immunoSEQ multiplex PCR, while TCRdb's copy carries only in-frame clones and drops some. The sample has 200,000 to 250,000 clones; around 10% are singletons. General study results and limits: Within patients, naive, central memory and Treg TCRB repertoires seemed more similar than within healthy donors. All four CD4+ subsets from Type 1 diabetes patients carried moderately but significantly shorter TCRB CDR3s. An over-representation of cells with high TCR expression could result from cDNA sequencing.

This TCR came from a woman between 18 and 29 years old in good health. The sample was naive CD4+ T cells from blood. The chain recombines TRBV18 with TRBJ1-5, with unresolved D. The CDR3 loop reads CASSISQVSNQPQHF. The DNA for the CDR3 is TGTGCCAGCTCAATAAGCCAGGTCTCCAATCAGCCCCAGCATTTT.